This T cell receptor beta chain was captured in a study of CD8 T cells in Susac syndrome. The authors reverse transcribed roughly 0.45 to 1 ug RNA with random hexamers. From the immunoSEQ multiplex PCR reads, TCRdb called clonotypes with MiXCR, one entry per CDR3 protein. Altogether around 140,000 distinct CDR3 sequences are present, around 93% being singletons, with the ten largest covering 0.13% to 0.15%. The sequence was collected from a human donor with Susac syndrome. Sequenced input: CD4+ T cells from PBMCs.

The DNA for the CDR3 is TGTGCCTGGGGGAAATTCAACTATGGCTACACCTTC. Encoded protein: CAWGKFNYGYTF. The chain couples TRBV30 to TRBJ1-2; D unclear. Trimming removed 5 bases from V and 2 bases from J, with 9 bases in between. The germline gives CDR1 GTSNPN, CDR2 SVGIG (reference sequence). The CDR3 has 12 residues.